This T cell receptor beta chain comes out of a study of T cell repertoires in cytomegalovirus infection. Findings and limits, study-wide: HLA-C-restricted TCR beta clonotypes specific for CMV led the ex vivo response.

TCRdb analysed the reads with MiXCR anew, one entry per CDR3 protein. The table lists about a million distinct CDR3 sequences, about a third of them singletons. Germline assignment: CDR1 MDHEN and CDR2 SYDVKM. This CDR3 is 14 amino acids long. After removal of 7 bases from V and 2 bases from J, the junction contained 5 bases not matched to a gene. This clonotype was found a few times. As yet, its antigen is unknown. Sequencing used cultured CD8+ T cells from PBMCs, obtained from culture after CMV antigen stimulation. The V gene is TRBV28, the J gene TRBJ2-7, with 10 positions matching TRBD1. This sequence was found in a human donor in good health (CMV status not recorded). Some clones in this sample may be carry-over from other donors' samples. In DNA, the CDR3 is TGTGCCAGCACCCCCGGGACAGGGGCCTACGAGCAGTACGTC. Residues: CASTPGTGAYEQYV.